The following is a T cell receptor (beta chain) sequence with its context. No antigen is known for it. The data were obtained in a study of cytomegalovirus exposure and HLA in healthy donors. Study-level findings and limits: It was reported that the classifier diagnosed cytomegalovirus status with high specificity and sensitivity in both the original and validation cohorts.

Use of 60 Vbeta and 13 Jbeta primers characterized the PCR. The repertoire was sequenced with immunoSEQ multiplex PCR; TCRdb's copy has only in-frame clones and lacks some. The repertoire holds 150,000 to 200,000 clones, with approximately 78% as singletons. The CDR3 totals 15 residues. The V end lost 1 base, the J end lost 2 bases, and 11 bases lay between the germline ends. Germline CDR1 reads MDHEN; CDR2 reads SYDVKM. Sequencing used PBMCs. The chain is built from TRBV28 and TRBJ1-2; tentative D call: TRBD1 (5 bases). This TCR was sampled from a young woman in good health and CMV-seronegative. The CDR3 region is CASSLSQGGNYGYTF. Written as DNA, the CDR3 is TGTGCCAGCAGTTTATCGCAGGGTGGAAACTATGGCTACACCTTC.